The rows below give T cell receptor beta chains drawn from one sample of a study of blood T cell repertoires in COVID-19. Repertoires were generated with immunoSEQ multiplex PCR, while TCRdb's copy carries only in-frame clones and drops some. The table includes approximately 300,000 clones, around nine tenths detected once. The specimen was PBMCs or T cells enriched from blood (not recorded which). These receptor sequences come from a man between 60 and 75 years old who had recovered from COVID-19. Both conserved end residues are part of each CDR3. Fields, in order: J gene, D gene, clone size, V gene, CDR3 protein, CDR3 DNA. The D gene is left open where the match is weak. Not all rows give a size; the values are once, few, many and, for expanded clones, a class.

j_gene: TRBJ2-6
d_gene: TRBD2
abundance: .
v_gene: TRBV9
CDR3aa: CASSPKTIAGGEAGANVLTF
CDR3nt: TGTGCCAGCAGCCCGAAGACGATAGCTGGGGGGGAGGCTGGGGCCAACGTCCTGACTTTC

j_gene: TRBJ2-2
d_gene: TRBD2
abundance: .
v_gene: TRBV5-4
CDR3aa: CASSLVGGRGDTGELFF
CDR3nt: TGTGCCAGCAGCCTCGTAGGCGGGAGAGGTGACACCGGGGAGCTGTTTTTT

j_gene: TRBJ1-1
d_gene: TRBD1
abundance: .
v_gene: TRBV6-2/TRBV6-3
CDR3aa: CASSSILTGINTEAFF
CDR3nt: TGTGCCAGCAGTTCAATCTTGACAGGGATAAACACTGAAGCTTTCTTT

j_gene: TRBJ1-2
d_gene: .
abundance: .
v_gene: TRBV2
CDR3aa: CASSDLGTPAYGYTF
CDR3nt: TGTGCCAGCAGTGACTTAGGGACACCTGCCTATGGCTACACCTTC

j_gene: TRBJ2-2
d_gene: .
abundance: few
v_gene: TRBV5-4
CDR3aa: CASSLRDTGELFF
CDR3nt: TGTGCCAGCAGCCTACGAGACACCGGGGAGCTGTTTTTT

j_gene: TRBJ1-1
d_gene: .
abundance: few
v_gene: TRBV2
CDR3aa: CASSPEGRGSTEAFF
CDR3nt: TGTGCCAGCAGCCCCGAGGGCCGGGGTTCCACTGAAGCTTTCTTT

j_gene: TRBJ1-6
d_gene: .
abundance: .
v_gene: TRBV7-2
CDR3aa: CASSLFSSSGGSPLHF
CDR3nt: TGTGCCAGCAGCTTATTTTCCTCCTCGGGGGGTTCACCCCTCCACTTT

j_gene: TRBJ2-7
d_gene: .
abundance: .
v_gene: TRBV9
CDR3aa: CASSVGNSYEQYF
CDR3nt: TGTGCCAGCAGCGTAGGTAACTCCTACGAGCAGTACTTC

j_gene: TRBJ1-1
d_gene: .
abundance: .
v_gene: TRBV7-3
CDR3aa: CASSLYWNTEAFF
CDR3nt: TGTGCCAGCAGCTTATATTGGAACACTGAAGCTTTCTTT

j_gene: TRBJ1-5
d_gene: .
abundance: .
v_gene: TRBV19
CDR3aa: CASNTAISNQPQHF
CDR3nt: TGTGCCAGTAACACAGCAATTAGCAATCAGCCCCAGCATTTT

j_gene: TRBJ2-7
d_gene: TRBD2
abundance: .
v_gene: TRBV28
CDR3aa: CASSHAGTSGSYEQYF
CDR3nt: TGTGCCAGCAGTCACGCCGGGACTAGCGGCTCCTACGAGCAGTACTTC

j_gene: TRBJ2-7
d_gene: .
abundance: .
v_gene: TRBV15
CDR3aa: CATSRVAGFSTYEQYF
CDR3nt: TGTGCCACCAGCAGAGTGGCAGGATTCTCCACGTACGAGCAGTACTTC

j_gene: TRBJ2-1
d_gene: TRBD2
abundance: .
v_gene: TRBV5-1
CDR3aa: CASSSPISLAGEDEQFF
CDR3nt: TGCGCCAGCAGCTCCCCAATTTCACTAGCGGGAGAGGATGAGCAGTTCTTC

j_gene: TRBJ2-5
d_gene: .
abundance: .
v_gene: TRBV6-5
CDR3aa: CASNRFHQETQYF
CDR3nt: TGTGCCAGCAACAGGTTTCACCAAGAGACCCAGTACTTC

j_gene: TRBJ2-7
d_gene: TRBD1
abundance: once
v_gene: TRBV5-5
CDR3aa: CASSLAAGGPNEQYF
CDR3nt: TGTGCCAGCAGCTTGGCGGCAGGGGGTCCTAACGAGCAGTACTTC

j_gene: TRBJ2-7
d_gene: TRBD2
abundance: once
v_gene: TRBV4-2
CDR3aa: CASSQVGGGLPGEQYF
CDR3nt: TGTGCCAGCAGCCAAGTCGGCGGGGGGCTCCCCGGCGAGCAGTACTTC

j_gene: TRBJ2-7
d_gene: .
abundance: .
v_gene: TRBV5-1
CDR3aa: CASSLFQGDYEQYF
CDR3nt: TGCGCCAGCAGCTTGTTCCAGGGTGACTACGAGCAGTACTTC

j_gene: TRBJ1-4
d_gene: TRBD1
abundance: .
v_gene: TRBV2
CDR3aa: CASSGQGVEKLFF
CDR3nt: TGTGCCAGCTCGGGACAGGGGGTTGAAAAACTGTTTTTT

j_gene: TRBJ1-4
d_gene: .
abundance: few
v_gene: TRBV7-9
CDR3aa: CASSEVTANEKLFF
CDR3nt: TGTGCCAGCAGCGAGGTGACAGCAAATGAAAAACTGTTTTTT

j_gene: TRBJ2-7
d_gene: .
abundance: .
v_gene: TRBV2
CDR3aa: CASMGEASYEQYF
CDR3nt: TGTGCCAGCATGGGAGAAGCCTCCTACGAGCAGTACTTC

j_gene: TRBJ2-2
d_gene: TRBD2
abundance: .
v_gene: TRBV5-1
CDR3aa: CASSAQRGHGGELFF
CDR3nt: TGCGCCAGCAGCGCCCAGCGGGGTCATGGCGGGGAGCTGTTTTTT

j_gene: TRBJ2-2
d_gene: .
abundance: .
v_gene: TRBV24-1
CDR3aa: CATSDFTGINTGELFF
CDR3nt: TGTGCCACCAGTGATTTTACAGGTATCAACACCGGGGAGCTGTTTTTT

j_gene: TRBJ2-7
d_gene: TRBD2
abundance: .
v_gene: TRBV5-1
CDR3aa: CASGTPGTSGGHYEQYF
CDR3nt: TGCGCCAGCGGTACTCCCGGTACTAGCGGGGGACACTACGAGCAGTACTTC

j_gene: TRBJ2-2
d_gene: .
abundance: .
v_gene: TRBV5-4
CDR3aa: CASSQTRVSAGELFF
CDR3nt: TGTGCCAGCAGCCAAACTCGAGTTTCCGCCGGGGAGCTGTTTTTT

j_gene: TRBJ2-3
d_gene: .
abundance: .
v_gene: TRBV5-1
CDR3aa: CASSLGPGTDTQYF
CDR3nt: TGCGCCAGCAGCTTGGGTCCAGGCACAGATACGCAGTATTTT

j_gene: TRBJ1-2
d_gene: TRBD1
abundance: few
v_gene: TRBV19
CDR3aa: CASSSRGQGFYGYTF
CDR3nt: TGTGCCAGCTCGTCCCGGGGACAGGGATTCTATGGCTACACCTTC

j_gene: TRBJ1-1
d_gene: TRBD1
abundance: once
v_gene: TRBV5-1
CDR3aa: CASSLGQGADEAFF
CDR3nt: TGCGCCAGCAGCTTGGGACAGGGGGCTGATGAAGCTTTCTTT

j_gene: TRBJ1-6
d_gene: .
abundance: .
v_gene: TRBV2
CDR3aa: CASRAEYNSPLHF
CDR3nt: TGTGCCAGCAGGGCAGAATATAATTCACCCCTCCACTTT

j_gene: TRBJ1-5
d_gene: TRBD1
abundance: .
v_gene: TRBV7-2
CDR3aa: CASSTGAVSSNQPQHF
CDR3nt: TGTGCCAGCAGCACAGGGGCAGTGAGTAGCAATCAGCCCCAGCATTTT

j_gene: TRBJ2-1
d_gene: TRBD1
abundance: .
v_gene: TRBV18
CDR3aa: CATQPGTGINNEQFF
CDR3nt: TGTGCCACCCAACCCGGGACAGGGATAAACAATGAGCAGTTCTTC

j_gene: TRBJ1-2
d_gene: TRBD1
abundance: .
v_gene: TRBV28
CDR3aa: CASSLGQGAANYGYTF
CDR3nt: TGTGCCAGCAGCCTCGGACAGGGGGCCGCTAACTATGGCTACACCTTC

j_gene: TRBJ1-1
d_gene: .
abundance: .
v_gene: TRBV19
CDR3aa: CASRLDSHTEAFF
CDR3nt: TGTGCCAGTAGACTGGACTCCCACACTGAAGCTTTCTTT

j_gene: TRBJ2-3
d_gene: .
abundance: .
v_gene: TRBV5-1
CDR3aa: CASSLGTYTDTQYF
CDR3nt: TGCGCCAGCAGCTTGGGGACATACACAGATACGCAGTATTTT

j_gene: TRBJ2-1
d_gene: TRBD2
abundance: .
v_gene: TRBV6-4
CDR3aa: CASSDWAGGLNEQFF
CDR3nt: TGTGCCAGCAGTGACTGGGCGGGAGGACTAAATGAGCAGTTCTTC

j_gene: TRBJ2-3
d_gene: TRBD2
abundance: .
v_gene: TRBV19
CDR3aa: CASSAPGLASTDTQYF
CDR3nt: TGTGCCAGTAGTGCCCCGGGACTAGCAAGCACAGATACGCAGTATTTT

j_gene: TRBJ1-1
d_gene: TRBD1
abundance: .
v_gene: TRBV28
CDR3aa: CASSSTGEDTEAFF
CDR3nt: TGTGCCAGCAGCTCGACAGGGGAGGACACTGAAGCTTTCTTT

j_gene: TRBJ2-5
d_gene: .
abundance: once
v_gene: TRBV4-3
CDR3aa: CASSPRAGGGETQYF
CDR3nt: TGCGCCAGCAGCCCGCGAGCGGGTGGGGGGGAGACCCAGTACTTC

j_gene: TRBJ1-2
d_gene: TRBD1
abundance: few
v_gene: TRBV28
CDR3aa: CASSSGTGGGYGYTF
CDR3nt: TGTGCCAGCAGTTCTGGGACAGGGGGAGGTTATGGCTACACCTTC

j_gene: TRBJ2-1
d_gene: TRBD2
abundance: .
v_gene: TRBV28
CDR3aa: CASKTSGPLPYNEQFF
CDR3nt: TGTGCCAGCAAAACTAGCGGGCCCCTCCCCTACAATGAGCAGTTCTTC

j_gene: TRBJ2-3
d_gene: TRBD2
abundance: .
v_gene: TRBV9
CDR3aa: CASSVRGLADTDTQYF
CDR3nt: TGTGCCAGCAGCGTAAGAGGACTAGCGGATACAGATACGCAGTATTTT

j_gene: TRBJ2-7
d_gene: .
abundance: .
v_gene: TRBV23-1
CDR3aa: CASSQSRGGRSLWYEQYF
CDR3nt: TGCGCCAGCAGTCAATCAAGGGGGGGGAGAAGTCTGTGGTACGAGCAGTACTTC

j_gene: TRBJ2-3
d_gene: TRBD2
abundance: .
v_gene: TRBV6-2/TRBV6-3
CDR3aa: CASSYGTSNTDTQYF
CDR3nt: TGTGCCAGCAGTTACGGGACTAGCAACACAGATACGCAGTATTTT

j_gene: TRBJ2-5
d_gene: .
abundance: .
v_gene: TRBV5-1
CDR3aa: CASSLDGETQYF
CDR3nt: TGCGCCAGCAGCTTGGACGGGGAGACCCAGTACTTC

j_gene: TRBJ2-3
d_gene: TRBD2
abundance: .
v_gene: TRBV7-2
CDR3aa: CASSLYRTSGSSDTQYF
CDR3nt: TGTGCCAGCAGCTTATACCGGACTAGCGGGAGTTCAGATACGCAGTATTTT

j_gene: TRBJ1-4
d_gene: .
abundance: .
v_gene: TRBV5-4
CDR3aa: CASSEQPMGYEKLFF
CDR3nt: TGTGCCAGCAGCGAGCAGCCGATGGGCTATGAAAAACTGTTTTTT

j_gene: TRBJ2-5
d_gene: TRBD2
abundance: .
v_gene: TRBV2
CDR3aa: CASTIGRRGETQYF
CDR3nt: TGTGCCAGCACGATCGGGAGGAGGGGAGAGACCCAGTACTTC

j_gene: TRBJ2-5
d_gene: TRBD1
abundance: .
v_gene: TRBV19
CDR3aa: CASSIVGTGRETQYF
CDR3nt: TGTGCCAGTAGTATAGTAGGGACAGGGAGAGAGACCCAGTACTTC

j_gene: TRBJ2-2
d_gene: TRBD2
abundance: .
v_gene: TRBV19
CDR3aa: CASSTPGGTGELFF
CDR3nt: TGTGCCAGTAGTACCCCGGGGGGGACCGGGGAGCTGTTTTTT

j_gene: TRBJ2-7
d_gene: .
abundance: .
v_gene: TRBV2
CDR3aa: CASNQGGEQYF
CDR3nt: TGTGCCAGCAACCAGGGGGGCGAGCAGTACTTC

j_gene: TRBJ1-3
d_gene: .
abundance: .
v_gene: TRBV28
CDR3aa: CASSLLNRVISGNTIYF
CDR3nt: TGTGCCAGCAGTTTATTAAACAGGGTCATCTCTGGAAACACCATATATTTT

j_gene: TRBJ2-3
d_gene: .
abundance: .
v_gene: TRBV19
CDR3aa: CASSIWGDLGTDTQYF
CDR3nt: TGTGCCAGTAGTATCTGGGGGGACCTAGGGACAGATACGCAGTATTTT

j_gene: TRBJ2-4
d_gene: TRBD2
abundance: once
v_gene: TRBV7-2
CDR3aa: CASSIRTSGIAKNIQYF
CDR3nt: TGTGCCAGCAGCATAAGAACTAGCGGGATAGCCAAAAACATTCAGTACTTC

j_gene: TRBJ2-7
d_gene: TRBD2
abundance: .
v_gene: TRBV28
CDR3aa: CASRVTSEKEQYF
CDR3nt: TGTGCCAGCAGGGTGACTAGCGAGAAAGAGCAGTACTTC

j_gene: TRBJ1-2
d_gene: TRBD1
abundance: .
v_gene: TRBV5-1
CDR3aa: CASSLRAGGGGYTF
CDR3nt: TGCGCCAGCAGCTTGCGGGCAGGGGGCGGAGGCTACACCTTC

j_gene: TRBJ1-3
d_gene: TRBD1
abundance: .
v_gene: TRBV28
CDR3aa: CASNLQGAGGNTIYF
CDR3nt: TGTGCCAGCAACTTACAGGGGGCGGGGGGAAACACCATATATTTT

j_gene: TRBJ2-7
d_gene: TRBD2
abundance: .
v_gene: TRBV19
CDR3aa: CASSIYLAGPYEQYF
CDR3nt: TGTGCCAGTAGTATATACCTAGCGGGGCCCTACGAGCAGTACTTC

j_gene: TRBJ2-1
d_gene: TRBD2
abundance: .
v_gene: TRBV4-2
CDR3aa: CASSQERGDLSGKTYNEQFF
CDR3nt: TGTGCCAGCAGCCAAGAGAGGGGCGACCTTAGCGGGAAGACCTACAATGAGCAGTTCTTC